This passage covers 9 T cell receptor beta chains from one sample sequenced in a study of blood T cells in healthy people across ages. With a J-beta primer mix and a sample-barcoded 5' primer, a second PCR ran about 6 to 11 cycles. TCRdb recomputed calls from the 5' RACE reads with MiXCR, one row per CDR3 protein. The table shows about 680,000 distinct CDR3 sequences, with 49% occurring only once. The sample comprised blood. The receptor set was obtained from a woman aged 55-69 years in good health.

This chain links TRBV6-1 with TRBJ2-1; D perhaps matches TRBD1 (5 bases). The V end lost 6 bases, the J end lost 7 bases, and 19 bases lay between the germline ends. The CDR3 is 15 residues long. The germline gives CDR1 MNHNS, CDR2 SASEGT. The CDR3 nucleotides are TGTGCCAGCAGCAGGGAAGGTCTAGTTTGGAATGAGCAGTTCTTC. As protein: CASSREGLVWNEQFF.

A few counts support this clonotype. The chain has TRBV19 and TRBJ2-4, with TRBD2 identical over 8 bases. The assigned J gene may be wrong: the sequence end matches TRBJ2-7 better. The CDR3 has 14 residues. Germline CDR1 LNHDA, CDR2 SQIVND (reference sequence). The CDR3 DNA follows: TGTGCCAGTAGTATAGCGGGAGGGCCCTACGAGCAGTACTTC. It is translated as CASSIAGGPYEQYF.

The chain has TRBV29-1 and TRBJ2-1; 9 bases are shared with TRBD2. V lost 5 bases to trimming and J lost 3 bases; unmatched junction nucleotides: 5. Germline V gene lookup returns CDR1 SQVTM and CDR2 ANQGSEA. The CDR3 has 14 residues. CDR3 loop: CSVLAGVFYNEQFF. The CDR3 nucleotides are TGCAGCGTTTTAGCGGGAGTGTTCTACAATGAGCAGTTCTTC.

The rearrangement links TRBV20-1 to TRBJ2-3; perhaps TRBD1 as D (5 bases). Trimming left V 3 bases short and J 5 bases short, with 9 bases between. Germline-derived CDR1 and CDR2 are DFQATT and SNEGSKA (reference sequence). This CDR3 has 12 amino acids. The CDR3 nucleotides are TGCAGTGCTAGTTGGGGCGGAGATACGCAGTATTTT. Translating it yields CSASWGGDTQYF.

This clonotype has a handful of counts. V gene TRBV7-9 combines with J gene TRBJ2-4; 8 bases are shared with TRBD1. The J call is uncertain, as TRBJ2-7 better fits the DNA end. Looked up from germline, CDR1 is SEHNR and CDR2 is FQNEAQ (reference sequence). The CDR3 totals 14 residues. DNA for the CDR3: TGTGCCAGCAGCCACGGGACAGGCGAATCCGAGCAGTACTTC. Amino acids: CASSHGTGESEQYF.

This chain uses TRBV20-1 with TRBJ2-3; D remains unclear. Germline-derived CDR1 and CDR2 are DFQATT and SNEGSKA (reference sequence). The V end was cut by 0 bases, the J end by 1 base, with 11 bases between. The CDR3 spans 15 residues. This chain's CDR3 is CSARDWVQGTDTQYF. The CDR3 region has the DNA TGCAGTGCTAGAGATTGGGTCCAGGGCACAGATACGCAGTATTTT.

This rearrangement joins TRBV20-1 to TRBJ2-1, with D perhaps matching TRBD2 (5 bases). V gave up 1 base and J gave up 15 bases, with 13 bases separating them. CDR1 and CDR2 from the germline V gene are DFQATT and SNEGSKA (reference sequence). This CDR3 comprises 11 residues. The CDR3 DNA sequence: TGCAGTGCTAGAGGGGAGTTCCAGCCGTTCTTC. It specifies CSARGEFQPFF.

This clonotype was seen a handful of times. The chain is built from TRBV7-3 and TRBJ2-3; no reliable D call. The length of the CDR3 is 15 residues. Trimming removed 5 bases at V and 6 bases at J, with 18 bases between. Germline lookup yields CDR1 SGHTA and CDR2 FQGTGA. This CDR3 reads CASSEGPSAWDTQYF. The CDR3 DNA follows: TGTGCCAGCAGCGAAGGCCCTTCCGCGTGGGATACGCAGTATTTT.

There are many counts of this clonotype. V usage is TRBV10-3 and J usage is TRBJ2-7; D may be TRBD1 (6 bases). The CDR3 is 12 residues long. Germline V CDR1 and CDR2: ENHRY, SYGVKD. V was pared by 6 bases and J by 3 bases, with 9 bases between. The CDR3 DNA reads TGTGCCATCAGCCCACAGGGCTACGAGCAGTACTTC. Translating it yields CAISPQGYEQYF.